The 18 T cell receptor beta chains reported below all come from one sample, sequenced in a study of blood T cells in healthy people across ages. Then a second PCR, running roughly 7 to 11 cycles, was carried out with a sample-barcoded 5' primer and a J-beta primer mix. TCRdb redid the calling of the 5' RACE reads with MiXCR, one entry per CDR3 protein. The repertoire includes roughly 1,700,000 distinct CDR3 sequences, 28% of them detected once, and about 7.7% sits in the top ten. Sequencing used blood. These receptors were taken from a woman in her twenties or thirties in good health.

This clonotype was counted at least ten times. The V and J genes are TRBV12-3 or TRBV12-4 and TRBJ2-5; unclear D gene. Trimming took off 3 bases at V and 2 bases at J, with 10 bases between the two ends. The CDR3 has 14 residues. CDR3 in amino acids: CASSFLRAQETQYF. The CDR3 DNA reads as TGTGCCAGCAGTTTTCTACGGGCGCAAGAGACCCAGTACTTC.

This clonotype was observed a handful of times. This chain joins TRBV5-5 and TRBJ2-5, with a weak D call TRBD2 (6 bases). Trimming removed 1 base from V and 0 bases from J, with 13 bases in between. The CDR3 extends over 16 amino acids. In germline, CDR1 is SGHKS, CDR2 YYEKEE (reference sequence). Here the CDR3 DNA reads TGTGCCAGCAGCTTGAGCATAGCGGAGTACCAAGAGACCCAGTACTTC. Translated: CASSLSIAEYQETQYF.

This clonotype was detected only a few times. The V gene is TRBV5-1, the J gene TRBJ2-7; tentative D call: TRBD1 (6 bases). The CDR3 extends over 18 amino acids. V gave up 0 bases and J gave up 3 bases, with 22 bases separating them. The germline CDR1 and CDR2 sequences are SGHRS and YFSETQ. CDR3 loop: CASSLAGQPWRPIYEQYF. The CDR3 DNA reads TGCGCCAGCAGCTTGGCAGGACAGCCATGGCGTCCCATCTACGAGCAGTACTTC.

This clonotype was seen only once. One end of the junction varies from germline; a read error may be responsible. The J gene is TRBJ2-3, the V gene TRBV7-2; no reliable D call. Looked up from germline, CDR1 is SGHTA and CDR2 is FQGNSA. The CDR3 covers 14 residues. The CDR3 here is CASTVLGNTYTQYF. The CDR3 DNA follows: TGTGCCAGCACCGTATTGGGTAACACATATACGCAGTATTTT.

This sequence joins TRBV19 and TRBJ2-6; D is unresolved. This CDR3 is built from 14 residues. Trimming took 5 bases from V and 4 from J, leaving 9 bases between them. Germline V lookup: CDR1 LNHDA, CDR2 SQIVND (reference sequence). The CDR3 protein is CASSPFAGANVLTF. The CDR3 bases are TGTGCCAGTAGTCCTTTCGCCGGGGCCAACGTCCTGACTTTC.

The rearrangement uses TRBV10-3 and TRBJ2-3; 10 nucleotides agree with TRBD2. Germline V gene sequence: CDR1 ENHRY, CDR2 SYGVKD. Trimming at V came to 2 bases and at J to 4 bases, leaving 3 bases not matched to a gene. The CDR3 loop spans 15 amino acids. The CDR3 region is CAISEPSGRPDTQYF. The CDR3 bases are TGTGCCATCAGTGAGCCTAGCGGGAGACCAGATACGCAGTATTTT.

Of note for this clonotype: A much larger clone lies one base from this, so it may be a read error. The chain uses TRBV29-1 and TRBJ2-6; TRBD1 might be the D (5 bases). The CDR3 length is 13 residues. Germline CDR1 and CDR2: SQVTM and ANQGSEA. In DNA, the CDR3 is TGCAGCGTTGGGGTGACTGGGGCCAACCTCCTGACTTTC. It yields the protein CSVGVTGANLLTF.

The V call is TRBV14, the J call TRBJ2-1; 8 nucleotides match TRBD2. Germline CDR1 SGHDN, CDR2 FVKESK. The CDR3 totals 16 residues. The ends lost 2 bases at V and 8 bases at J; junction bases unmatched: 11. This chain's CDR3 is CASSQRLGGRIDEQFF. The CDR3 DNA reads TGTGCCAGCAGCCAAAGGCTCGGCGGGAGGATCGATGAGCAGTTCTTC.

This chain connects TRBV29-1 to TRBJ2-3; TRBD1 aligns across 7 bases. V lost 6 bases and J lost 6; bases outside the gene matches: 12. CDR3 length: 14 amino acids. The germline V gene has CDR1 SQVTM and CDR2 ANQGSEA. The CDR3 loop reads CSVGRSRGFDTQYF. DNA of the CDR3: TGCAGCGTCGGCCGGTCCAGGGGGTTTGATACGCAGTATTTT.

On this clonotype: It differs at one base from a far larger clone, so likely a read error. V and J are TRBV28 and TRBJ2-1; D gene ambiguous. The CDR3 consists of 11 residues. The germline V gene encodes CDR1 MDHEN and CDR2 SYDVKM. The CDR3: CACSLRDEQFF. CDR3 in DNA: TGTGCCTGCAGTTTGCGCGATGAGCAGTTCTTC.

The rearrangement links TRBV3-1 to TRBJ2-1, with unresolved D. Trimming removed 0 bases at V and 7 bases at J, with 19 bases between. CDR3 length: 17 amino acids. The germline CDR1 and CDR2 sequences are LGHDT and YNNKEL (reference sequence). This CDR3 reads CASSQDSQGPCENEQFF. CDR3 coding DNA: TGTGCCAGCAGCCAAGATTCCCAAGGGCCGTGTGAGAATGAGCAGTTCTTC.

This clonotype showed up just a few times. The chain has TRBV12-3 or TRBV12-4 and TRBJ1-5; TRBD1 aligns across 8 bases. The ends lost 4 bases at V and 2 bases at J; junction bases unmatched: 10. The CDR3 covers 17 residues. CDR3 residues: CASSSPRGPLGNQPQHF. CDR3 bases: TGTGCCAGCAGTTCCCCCAGGGGGCCCCTGGGCAATCAGCCCCAGCATTTT.

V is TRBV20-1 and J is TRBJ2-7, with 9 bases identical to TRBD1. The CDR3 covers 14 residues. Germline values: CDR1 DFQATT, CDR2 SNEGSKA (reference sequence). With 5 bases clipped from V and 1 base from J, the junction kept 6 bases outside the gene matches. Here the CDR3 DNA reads TGCAGTGCTCAAAACAGGGGGCGTTCCTACGAGCAGTACTTC. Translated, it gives CSAQNRGRSYEQYF.

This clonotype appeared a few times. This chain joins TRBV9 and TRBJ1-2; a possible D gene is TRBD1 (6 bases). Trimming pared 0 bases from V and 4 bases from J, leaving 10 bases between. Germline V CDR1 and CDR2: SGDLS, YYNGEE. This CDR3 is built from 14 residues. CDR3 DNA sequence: TGTGCCAGCAGCGTAGAGGGGGAGGGCTATGGCTACACCTTC. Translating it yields CASSVEGEGYGYTF.

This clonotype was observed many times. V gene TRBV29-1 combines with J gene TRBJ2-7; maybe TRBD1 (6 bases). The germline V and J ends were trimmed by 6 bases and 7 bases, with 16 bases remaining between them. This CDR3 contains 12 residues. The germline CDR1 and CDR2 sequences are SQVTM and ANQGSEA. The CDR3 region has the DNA TGCAGCGTCGCCGGGACAACTGGTGAGCAGTACTTC. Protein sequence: CSVAGTTGEQYF.

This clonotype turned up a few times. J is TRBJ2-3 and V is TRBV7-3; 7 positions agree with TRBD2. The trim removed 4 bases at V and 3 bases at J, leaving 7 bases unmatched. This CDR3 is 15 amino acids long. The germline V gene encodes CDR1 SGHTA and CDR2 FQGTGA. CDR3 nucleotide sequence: TGTGCCAGCAGCTCCCGGCGGGGGTCGACAGATACGCAGTATTTT. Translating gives CASSSRRGSTDTQYF.

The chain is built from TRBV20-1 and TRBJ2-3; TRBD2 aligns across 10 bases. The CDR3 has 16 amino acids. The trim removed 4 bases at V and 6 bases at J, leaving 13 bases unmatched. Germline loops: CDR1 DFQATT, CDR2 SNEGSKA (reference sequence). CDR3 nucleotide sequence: TGCAGTGCTAAGGCTAGCGGGGGTGGTTGGTGGGATACGCAGTATTTT. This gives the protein CSAKASGGGWWDTQYF.

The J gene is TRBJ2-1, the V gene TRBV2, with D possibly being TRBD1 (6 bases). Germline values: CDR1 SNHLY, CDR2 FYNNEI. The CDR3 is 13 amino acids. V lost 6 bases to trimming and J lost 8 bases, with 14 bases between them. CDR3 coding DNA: TGTGCCAGCAGATTCCAAGAGGGGGATGAGCAGTTCTTC. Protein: CASRFQEGDEQFF.